The rows below give T cell receptor beta chains drawn from one sample of a study of blood T cell repertoires in COVID-19. Some clones are missing from TCRdb's copy, which holds only in-frame ones; the method was immunoSEQ multiplex PCR. The sample shows approximately 120,000 clones, 80% of them seen only once. Sequencing used peripheral blood. The source of these receptors is a human donor in a cohort sampled during active or convalescent COVID-19. CDR3s include the opening cysteine and the closing phenylalanine or tryptophan. D genes are given only for firm matches. A clone size is listed for some rows: how often the clone was seen (once, few, many), or a class if it is expanded.

>NA|TRBV28|NA|TRBJ2-5
CASSFEGRTQETQYF
TGTGCCAGCAGTTTCGAGGGAAGGACCCAAGAGACCCAGTACTTC
>NA|TRBV27|NA|TRBJ1-4
CASRRPGGVGREKLFF
TGTGCCAGCAGAAGACCTGGAGGGGTTGGTAGGGAAAAACTGTTTTTT
>NA|TRBV6-5|NA|TRBJ2-7
CASSYLAPRQTYEQYF
TGTGCCAGCAGTTACTTGGCCCCACGACAGACGTACGAGCAGTACTTC
>once|TRBV29-1|TRBD1|TRBJ1-5
CSVGTGDRPQHF
TGCAGCGTTGGGACAGGGGATCGGCCCCAGCATTTT
>NA|TRBV6-2/TRBV6-3|NA|TRBJ1-2
CASSYQRGTNYGYTF
TGTGCCAGCAGTTACCAAAGGGGAACTAACTATGGCTACACCTTC
>few|TRBV29-1|TRBD2|TRBJ2-1
CSVDGSGVVYNEQFF
TGCAGCGTTGATGGTAGCGGGGTGGTCTACAATGAGCAGTTCTTC
>NA|TRBV28|TRBD1|TRBJ1-6
CASSFPTGRDNSPLHF
TGTGCCAGCAGTTTCCCGACAGGGAGAGATAATTCACCCCTCCACTTT
>NA|TRBV6-5|NA|TRBJ1-1
CAGKRENTEAFF
TGTGCCGGCAAGCGCGAGAACACTGAAGCTTTCTTT
>once|TRBV4-3|NA|TRBJ1-6
CASSQDTGRSPLHF
TGCGCCAGCAGCCAGGACACAGGGCGCTCACCCCTCCACTTT
>NA|TRBV7-2|NA|TRBJ1-3
CASSPLRGGSGNTIYF
TGTGCCAGCAGCCCTCTTAGGGGAGGTTCGGGAAACACCATATATTTT
>few|TRBV6-5|NA|TRBJ2-1
CASTAGPTYNEQFF
TGTGCCAGCACGGCAGGCCCAACCTACAATGAGCAGTTCTTC
>once|TRBV6-6|TRBD1|TRBJ2-3
CASSYSGQPQRDTQYF
TGTGCCAGCAGTTACTCGGGACAGCCCCAGCGGGATACGCAGTATTTT
>NA|TRBV7-9|TRBD1|TRBJ2-7
CASSLWDRGYEQYF
TGTGCCAGCAGCTTATGGGACAGGGGCTACGAGCAGTACTTC
>NA|TRBV11-3|TRBD2|TRBJ2-1
CASSTTTSEYNEQFF
TGTGCCAGCAGCACAACGACTAGCGAGTACAATGAGCAGTTCTTC
>many|TRBV7-9|NA|TRBJ1-2
CASSLNSWEGYTF
TGTGCCAGCAGCTTAAATAGTTGGGAGGGCTACACCTTC
>few|TRBV7-2|NA|TRBJ2-3
CASSFRDSTDTQYF
TGTGCCAGCAGCTTCAGGGATTCCACAGATACGCAGTATTTT
>NA|TRBV29-1|NA|TRBJ1-2
CSGKGTTGDGYTF
TGCAGCGGTAAGGGGACAACTGGGGATGGCTACACCTTC
>once|TRBV28|NA|TRBJ1-4
CASLRAGANEKLFF
TGTGCCAGCCTTAGAGCAGGGGCCAATGAAAAACTGTTTTTT
>NA|TRBV4-3|TRBD2|TRBJ2-2
CASSQDHPGLAGVGGELFF
TGCGCCAGCAGCCAAGATCATCCGGGACTAGCGGGAGTGGGCGGGGAGCTGTTTTTT
>few|TRBV13|NA|TRBJ1-2
CASSFGVKGGYTF
TGTGCCAGCAGCTTCGGAGTAAAGGGGGGCTACACCTTC
>NA|TRBV6-4|NA|TRBJ2-2
CASRPDRNTGELFF
TGTGCCAGCAGGCCGGACAGGAACACCGGGGAGCTGTTTTTT
>NA|TRBV19|TRBD1|TRBJ1-3
CASSIRTGGDSGNTIYF
TGTGCCAGTAGTATCCGGACAGGGGGCGACTCTGGAAACACCATATATTTT
>NA|TRBV18|TRBD1|TRBJ1-2
CASSPTGDGYTF
TGTGCCAGCTCACCGACAGGGGATGGCTACACCTTC
>NA|TRBV14|TRBD2|TRBJ2-1
CASSQSRTSGRANEQFF
TGTGCCAGCAGCCAAAGCAGGACTAGCGGGAGGGCCAATGAGCAGTTCTTC
>NA|TRBV7-2|NA|TRBJ1-1
CASSLEGGPTEAFF
TGTGCCAGCAGCTTAGAGGGGGGGCCCACTGAAGCTTTCTTT
>NA|TRBV7-2|TRBD1|TRBJ1-2
CASSFGQGLGYTF
TGTGCCAGCAGCTTCGGACAGGGCCTTGGCTACACCTTC
>few|TRBV10-3|TRBD2|TRBJ2-3
CAISLAGGKKDTQYF
TGTGCCATCAGTCTAGCGGGGGGGAAGAAAGATACGCAGTATTTT
>NA|TRBV7-2|NA|TRBJ1-4
CASSLAGGNEKLFF
TGTGCCAGCAGCTTGGCAGGAGGTAATGAAAAACTGTTTTTT
>NA|TRBV12-3/TRBV12-4|NA|TRBJ1-1
CASSLGGPEAFF
TGTGCCAGCAGTTTGGGAGGTCCTGAAGCTTTCTTT